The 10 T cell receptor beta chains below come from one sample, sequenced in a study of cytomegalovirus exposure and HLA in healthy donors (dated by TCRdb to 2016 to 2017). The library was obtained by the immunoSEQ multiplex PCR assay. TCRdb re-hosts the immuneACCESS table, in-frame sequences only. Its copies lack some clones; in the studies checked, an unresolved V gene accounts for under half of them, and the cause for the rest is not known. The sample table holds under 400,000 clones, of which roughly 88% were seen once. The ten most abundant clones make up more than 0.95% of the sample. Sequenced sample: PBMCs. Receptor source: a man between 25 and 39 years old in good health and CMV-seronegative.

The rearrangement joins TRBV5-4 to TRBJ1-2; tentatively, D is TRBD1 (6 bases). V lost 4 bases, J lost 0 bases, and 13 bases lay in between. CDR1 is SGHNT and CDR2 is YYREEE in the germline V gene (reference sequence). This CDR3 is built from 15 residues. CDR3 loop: CASSGNRVANYGYTF. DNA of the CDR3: TGTGCCAGCAGCGGAAACAGGGTAGCTAACTATGGCTACACCTTC. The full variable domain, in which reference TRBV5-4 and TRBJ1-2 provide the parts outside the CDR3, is ETGVTQSPTHLIKTRGQQVTLRCSSQSGHNTVSWYQQALGQGPQFIFQYYREEENGRGNFPPRFSGLQFPNYSSELNVNALELDDSALYLCASSGNRVANYGYTFGSGTRLTVV.

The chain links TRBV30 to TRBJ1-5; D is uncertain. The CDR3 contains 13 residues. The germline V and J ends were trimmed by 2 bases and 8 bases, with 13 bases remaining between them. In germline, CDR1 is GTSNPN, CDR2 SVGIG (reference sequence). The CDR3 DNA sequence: TGTGCCTGGAGTCCGACGGACTGGGAGCCCCAGCATTTT. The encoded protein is CAWSPTDWEPQHF.

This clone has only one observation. The CDR3 sequence: CASSLRGDRVGQPQHF. The CDR3 region has the DNA TGTGCCAGCAGCTTGAGAGGAGACAGGGTGGGACAGCCCCAGCATTTT. This sequence joins TRBV5-5 and TRBJ1-5; TRBD1 matches 7 bases. In germline, CDR1 is SGHKS, CDR2 YYEKEE (reference sequence). V lost 1 base to trimming and J lost 7 bases; unmatched junction nucleotides: 11. CDR3 length: 16 residues.

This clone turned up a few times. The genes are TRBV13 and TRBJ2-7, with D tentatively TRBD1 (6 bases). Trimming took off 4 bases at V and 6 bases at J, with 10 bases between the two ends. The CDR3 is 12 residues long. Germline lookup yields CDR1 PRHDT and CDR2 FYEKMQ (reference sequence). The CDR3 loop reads CASSSFRGEQYF. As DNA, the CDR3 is TGTGCCAGCAGCTCCTTCAGGGGCGAGCAGTACTTC.

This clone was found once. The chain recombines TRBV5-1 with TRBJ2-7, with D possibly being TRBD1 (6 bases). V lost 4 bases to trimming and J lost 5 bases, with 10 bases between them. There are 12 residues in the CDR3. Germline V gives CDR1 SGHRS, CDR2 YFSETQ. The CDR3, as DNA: TGCGCCAGCAGCCCGACAGGAGACGAGCAGTACTTC. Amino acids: CASSPTGDEQYF.

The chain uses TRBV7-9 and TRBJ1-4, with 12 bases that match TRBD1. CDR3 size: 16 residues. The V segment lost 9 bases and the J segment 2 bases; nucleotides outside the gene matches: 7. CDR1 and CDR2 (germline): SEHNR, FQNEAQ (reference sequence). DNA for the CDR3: TGTGCCAGTCGATCAGGGACAGGGGGCACTAATGAAAAACTGTTTTTT. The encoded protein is CASRSGTGGTNEKLFF.

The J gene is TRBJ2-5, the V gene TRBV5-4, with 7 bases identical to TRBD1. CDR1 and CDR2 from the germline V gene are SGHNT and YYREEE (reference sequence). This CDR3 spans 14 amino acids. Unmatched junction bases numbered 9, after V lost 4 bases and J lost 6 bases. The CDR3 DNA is TGTGCCAGCAGCCCCCAGACAGGGCGAAAGACCCAGTACTTC. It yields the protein CASSPQTGRKTQYF.

CDR3 loop: CASSINRGTEQYF. Here the CDR3 DNA reads TGTGCCAGTAGTATTAATAGGGGTACCGAGCAGTACTTC. This chain links TRBV19 with TRBJ2-7, with a possible D match to TRBD1 (5 bases). The V gene's germline CDR1 is LNHDA and CDR2 SQIVND (reference sequence). CDR3 length: 13 amino acids. Trimming left V 3 bases short and J 6 bases short, with 12 bases between.

The chain's CDR3 is CASSHQGLNTEAFF. The CDR3 DNA follows: TGCGCCAGCAGCCATCAGGGGCTAAACACTGAAGCTTTCTTT. The genes are TRBV5-1 and TRBJ1-1; perhaps TRBD1 as D (6 bases). Per the germline V gene, CDR1 is SGHRS and CDR2 is YFSETQ. V dropped 4 bases and J dropped 2 bases, with 12 bases sitting between them. CDR3 length equals 14 residues.

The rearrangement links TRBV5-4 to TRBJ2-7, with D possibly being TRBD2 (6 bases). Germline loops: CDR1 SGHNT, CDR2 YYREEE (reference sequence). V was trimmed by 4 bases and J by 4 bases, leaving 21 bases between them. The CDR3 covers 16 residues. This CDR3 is CASSPEYWASAYEQYF. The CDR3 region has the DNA TGTGCCAGCAGCCCGGAGTATTGGGCTAGCGCGTACGAGCAGTACTTC.